The rows below give T cell receptor beta chains drawn from one sample of a study of blood T cell repertoires in COVID-19. The data were produced by immunoSEQ multiplex PCR, yet TCRdb's version contains in-frame clones alone and is incomplete. The top ten hold approximately 8% of the sample, which has some 150,000 clones, 65% to 85% seen once. The sample consisted of peripheral blood. These receptors originate from a human donor in a cohort sampled during active COVID-19. The CDR3 runs from the conserved cysteine through the conserved F or W.

J | V | CDR3
TRBJ2-7 | TRBV29-1 | CSVEDLGGYEQYF
TRBJ1-2 | TRBV7-9 | CASSFQGGPAF
TRBJ2-1 | TRBV28 | CASTGGTSGANEQFF
TRBJ2-5 | TRBV5-1 | CASSPLSGGETQYF
TRBJ2-7 | TRBV1 | CTSSPPRGYEQYF
TRBJ2-3 | TRBV6-5 | CASRSADTQYF
TRBJ2-7 | TRBV11-2 | CASSLPRTSGAYEQYF
TRBJ2-5 | TRBV28 | CASSKGVSETQYF
TRBJ2-5 | TRBV7-6 | CASSLHGQGGETQYF
TRBJ1-1 | TRBV2 | CASSRRAARTNTEAFF
TRBJ1-6 | TRBV5-6 | CASSLPGVYSPLHF
TRBJ2-3 | TRBV5-1 | CASTSRLGSTDTQYF
TRBJ2-3 | TRBV7-9 | CASSSGGDTDTQYF
TRBJ2-1 | TRBV7-6 | CASRSQRGPHYNEQFF
TRBJ2-7 | TRBV12-5 | CASGPDRGISYEQYF
TRBJ1-2 | TRBV5-5 | CASSSAFSSVNYGYTF
TRBJ2-3 | TRBV19 | CASSIPGQGGSDTQYF
TRBJ2-6 | TRBV25-1 | CASSQQGAGANVLTF
TRBJ2-3 | TRBV24-1 | CATSVMTSGGSDTQYF
TRBJ2-1 | TRBV5-5 | CASSSENTDRGFSYNEQFF
TRBJ2-1 | TRBV6-6 | CASSYKLAGPNEQFF
TRBJ2-1 | TRBV7-2 | CASSTKGGSSYNEQFF
TRBJ2-3 | TRBV7-8 | CASSFLAGGPTGSTDTQYF
TRBJ2-2 | TRBV7-6 | CASSWYRVNTGELFF
TRBJ1-1 | TRBV5-6 | CASSPQRTGAGYTEAFF
TRBJ2-2 | TRBV10-3 | CAISAGGGPRSGELFF
TRBJ2-7 | TRBV6-6 | CASSQGGSYEQYF
TRBJ2-7 | TRBV9 | CASSVVPDSYEQYF
TRBJ1-1 | TRBV6-1 | CASSETGGLEAFF
TRBJ1-5 | TRBV27 | CASSIGGQGAQPQHF
TRBJ1-1 | TRBV11-2 | CASSFRRQNTEAFF
TRBJ1-2 | TRBV5-1 | CASSLADRGVYGYTF
TRBJ2-7 | TRBV7-9 | CASTPWGVHEQYF
TRBJ1-1 | TRBV5-4 | CASSPGQGPADLNTEAFF
TRBJ2-5 | TRBV6-2/TRBV6-3 | CASSFTGTSVGQETQYF
TRBJ2-7 | TRBV18 | CASSPGAGSGYEQYF
TRBJ1-1 | TRBV7-2 | CASSLGPGGVEAFF
TRBJ2-3 | TRBV11-2 | CASSLLAGLTDTQYF
TRBJ2-2 | TRBV5-4 | CASSAGQVGGELFF
TRBJ1-6 | TRBV7-9 | CASSLALAGGPLHF
TRBJ2-2 | TRBV2 | CASGGQGLNTGELFF
TRBJ1-3 | TRBV6-5 | CASSFGQRSGNTIYF
TRBJ2-5 | TRBV5-1 | CASSTQTGEGETQYF
TRBJ1-2 | TRBV10-2 | CATQTGFGYGYTF
TRBJ1-2 | TRBV5-1 | CASRQGGSSPGYTF
TRBJ1-1 | TRBV29-1 | CSVYRSTEAFF
TRBJ1-2 | TRBV7-9 | CASSLVADYGYTF
TRBJ2-5 | TRBV27 | CASRPGDREETQYF
TRBJ2-5 | TRBV5-5 | CASSGTSGGTAQYF
TRBJ1-2 | TRBV19 | CASSPQKQGPRYGYTF
TRBJ2-3 | TRBV11-2 | CASSAGQIADTQYF
TRBJ1-2 | TRBV9 | CASSVARRVRGYTF
TRBJ1-5 | TRBV5-4 | CASSLGGSSNSNQPQHF
TRBJ1-4 | TRBV5-5 | CASSFGGAGEKLFF
TRBJ2-2 | TRBV3-1/TRBV3-2 | CASSQGSRYTGELFF
TRBJ2-7 | TRBV2 | CASNYRGSSYEQYF
TRBJ2-3 | TRBV11-1 | CASSLRGSPDTQYF
TRBJ1-2 | TRBV12-3/TRBV12-4 | CASADLAAGGYTF
TRBJ1-5 | TRBV28 | CASSPGTGKGNQPQHF